A selection of T cell receptor beta chains follows, all from one sample in a study of beta chain features in type 1 diabetes. Profiling relied on immunoSEQ multiplex PCR, and the TCRdb table lists in-frame clones only, not all of them. Of over 100,000 clones in the sample, roughly 40% were seen once. Specimen: stem cell memory CD4+ T cells from blood. The receptors derive from a woman between 18 and 30 years old in good health. The CDR3 runs from the conserved cysteine through the conserved F or W. Each record gives: D gene, J gene, V gene, clone size, CDR3 protein, CDR3 DNA. The D gene is left open where the match is weak. Clone size is shown for a subset of rows, as once, few, many or a class of expanded clone.

D: -; J: TRBJ2-2; V: TRBV5-1; size: -; CDR3: CASSLVQGTGELFF; DNA: TGCGCCAGCAGCTTGGTCCAGGGCACCGGGGAGCTGTTTTTT
D: TRBD2; J: TRBJ2-1; V: TRBV2; size: few; CDR3: CASSDSWEGFF; DNA: TGTGCCAGCAGTGATTCGTGGGAGGGGTTCTTC
D: -; J: TRBJ1-3; V: TRBV18; size: -; CDR3: CASSPPGRPRSGNTIYF; DNA: TGTGCCAGCTCACCACCGGGCAGGCCTCGCTCTGGAAACACCATATATTTT
D: TRBD2; J: TRBJ2-5; V: TRBV6-4; size: -; CDR3: CASQDWASGPKDKETQYF; DNA: TGTGCCAGTCAAGACTGGGCTAGCGGCCCCAAAGATAAAGAGACCCAGTACTTC
D: TRBD2; J: TRBJ2-1; V: TRBV5-4; size: few; CDR3: CASSAETGLVRGEQFF; DNA: TGTGCCAGCAGCGCTGAAACGGGACTAGTACGGGGTGAGCAGTTCTTC
D: -; J: TRBJ1-5; V: TRBV5-1; size: -; CDR3: CASSLGQGQPQHF; DNA: TGCGCCAGCAGCTTGGGGCAGGGTCAGCCCCAGCATTTT
D: TRBD1; J: TRBJ1-1; V: TRBV19; size: few; CDR3: CASPQGATEAFF; DNA: TGTGCCAGTCCTCAGGGGGCCACTGAAGCTTTCTTT
D: -; J: TRBJ1-5; V: TRBV18; size: few; CDR3: CASSPTTGLNQPQHF; DNA: TGTGCCAGCTCACCCACAACAGGGTTGAATCAGCCCCAGCATTTT
D: TRBD2; J: TRBJ2-1; V: TRBV9; size: once; CDR3: CASSVAWGLAGYNEQFF; DNA: TGTGCCAGCAGCGTAGCTTGGGGACTAGCGGGCTACAATGAGCAGTTCTTC
D: -; J: TRBJ2-2; V: TRBV5-6; size: -; CDR3: CASSLVWPNTGELFF; DNA: TGTGCCAGCAGCCTGGTTTGGCCCAACACCGGGGAGCTGTTTTTT
D: -; J: TRBJ1-2; V: TRBV7-3; size: -; CDR3: CASSQTGNYGYTF; DNA: TGTGCCAGCAGTCAAACAGGGAACTATGGCTACACCTTC
D: -; J: TRBJ2-7; V: TRBV5-1; size: -; CDR3: CASSLNFRGYEQYF; DNA: TGCGCCAGCAGCTTGAATTTCCGGGGTTACGAGCAGTACTTC
D: TRBD1; J: TRBJ2-3; V: TRBV10-3; size: -; CDR3: CAISGQGAMGTQYF; DNA: TGTGCCATCAGTGGGCAGGGGGCCATGGGTACGCAGTATTTT
D: -; J: TRBJ2-7; V: TRBV5-1; size: once; CDR3: CASSRLVGYEQYF; DNA: TGCGCCAGCAGCAGACTAGTTGGTTACGAGCAGTACTTC
D: -; J: TRBJ2-5; V: TRBV2; size: -; CDR3: CASTRADQETQYF; DNA: TGTGCCAGCACCAGGGCGGACCAAGAGACCCAGTACTTC
D: -; J: TRBJ2-3; V: TRBV7-2; size: -; CDR3: CASNYLGGSDTQYF; DNA: TGTGCCAGCAACTACCTAGGTGGATCAGATACGCAGTATTTT
D: TRBD2; J: TRBJ2-1; V: TRBV7-2; size: -; CDR3: CASSLSGSAYNEQFF; DNA: TGTGCCAGCAGCCTCAGCGGGAGCGCCTACAATGAGCAGTTCTTC
D: TRBD1; J: TRBJ1-2; V: TRBV9; size: few; CDR3: CASSVTGGFNGYTF; DNA: TGTGCCAGCAGCGTAACAGGGGGCTTCAATGGCTACACCTTC
D: -; J: TRBJ1-1; V: TRBV20-1; size: -; CDR3: CTYQAEAFF; DNA: TGCACCTATCAGGCTGAAGCTTTCTTT
D: -; J: TRBJ2-3; V: TRBV7-2; size: -; CDR3: CASSRTSGHNTDTQYF; DNA: TGTGCCAGCAGTCGTACGAGCGGGCATAACACAGATACGCAGTATTTT
D: TRBD2; J: TRBJ2-4; V: TRBV4-1; size: -; CDR3: CASSQDGLAVVAKNIQYF; DNA: TGCGCCAGCAGCCAAGACGGACTAGCGGTCGTAGCCAAAAACATTCAGTACTTC
D: -; J: TRBJ1-1; V: TRBV7-6; size: -; CDR3: CASSSSQIPNTEAFF; DNA: TGTGCCAGCAGCTCCTCACAGATACCAAACACTGAAGCTTTCTTT
D: -; J: TRBJ2-7; V: TRBV18; size: few; CDR3: CASSPSSDEQYF; DNA: TGTGCCAGCTCACCTTCTAGCGACGAGCAGTACTTC
D: -; J: TRBJ2-7; V: TRBV18; size: -; CDR3: CASSQGFTGPNEQYF; DNA: TGTGCCAGCTCACAAGGCTTCACAGGGCCCAACGAGCAGTACTTC
D: TRBD1; J: TRBJ1-5; V: TRBV19; size: -; CDR3: CASSMGTGNQPQHF; DNA: TGTGCCAGTAGTATGGGGACAGGCAATCAGCCCCAGCATTTT
D: -; J: TRBJ2-3; V: TRBV5-1; size: few; CDR3: CASTLTTQGADTQYF; DNA: TGCGCCAGCACGCTGACGACCCAAGGGGCAGATACGCAGTATTTT
D: -; J: TRBJ1-1; V: TRBV5-1; size: -; CDR3: CASGPGQNTEAFF; DNA: TGCGCCAGCGGTCCAGGGCAGAACACTGAAGCTTTCTTT
D: TRBD2; J: TRBJ2-2; V: TRBV5-4; size: -; CDR3: CASSLKVAGARTGELFF; DNA: TGTGCCAGCAGCTTGAAGGTAGCGGGAGCACGTACCGGGGAGCTGTTTTTT
D: TRBD2; J: TRBJ2-1; V: TRBV4-1; size: -; CDR3: CASSQVKTREEAYNEQFF; DNA: TGCGCCAGCAGCCAAGTCAAGACTCGGGAGGAGGCCTACAATGAGCAGTTCTTC
D: TRBD2; J: TRBJ2-7; V: TRBV18; size: once; CDR3: CASSPGTSQDEQYF; DNA: TGTGCCAGCTCACCCGGGACTAGCCAGGACGAGCAGTACTTC
D: TRBD2; J: TRBJ2-5; V: TRBV28; size: -; CDR3: CASRTPGGLAGEETQYF; DNA: TGTGCCAGCAGGACCCCCGGTGGACTAGCGGGGGAAGAGACCCAGTACTTC
D: TRBD1; J: TRBJ2-7; V: TRBV7-2; size: few; CDR3: CASSPWTGVHEQYF; DNA: TGTGCCAGCAGCCCCTGGACAGGGGTTCACGAGCAGTACTTC
D: -; J: TRBJ1-2; V: TRBV15; size: -; CDR3: CATSRVQGSGYTF; DNA: TGTGCCACCAGCAGAGTTCAGGGCTCTGGCTACACCTTC
D: -; J: TRBJ2-5; V: TRBV7-9; size: few; CDR3: CASSLVMARETQYF; DNA: TGTGCCAGCAGCTTAGTGATGGCTCGAGAGACCCAGTACTTC
D: -; J: TRBJ2-7; V: TRBV28; size: -; CDR3: CASSLYRGGAYEQYF; DNA: TGTGCCAGCAGTTTATACCGCGGAGGAGCCTACGAGCAGTACTTC
D: TRBD2; J: TRBJ2-1; V: TRBV18; size: -; CDR3: CASSPGLAGGPAPSSYNEQFF; DNA: TGTGCCAGCTCACCCGGACTAGCGGGAGGGCCCGCCCCTAGCTCCTACAATGAGCAGTTCTTC